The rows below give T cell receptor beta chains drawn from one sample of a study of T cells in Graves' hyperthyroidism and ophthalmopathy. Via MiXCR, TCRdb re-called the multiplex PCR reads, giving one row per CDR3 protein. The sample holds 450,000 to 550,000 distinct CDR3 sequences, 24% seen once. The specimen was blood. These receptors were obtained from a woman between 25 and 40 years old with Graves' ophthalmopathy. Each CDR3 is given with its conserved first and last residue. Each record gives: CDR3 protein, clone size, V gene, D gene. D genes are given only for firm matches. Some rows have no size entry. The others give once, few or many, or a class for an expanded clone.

CASRGPFGTEAFF | - | TRBV28 | -
CATSRGQGTDYGYTF | many | TRBV15 | -
CASSPSRVGESEQYF | many | TRBV27 | -
CASSPQTGRETQYF | - | TRBV5-4 | -
CASSYSSGGGPFEAFF | - | TRBV6-5 | -
CASSQDGDTEAFF | many | TRBV7-3 | -
CASSQDPYSQTQYF | many | TRBV4-3 | -
CASSTSTGGIDIQYF | many | TRBV19 | TRBD1
CASSLLEGYEQYF | many | TRBV11-2 | -
CASSYGQGARTEAFF | many | TRBV5-1 | TRBD1
CASSLGQGRQPQHF | many | TRBV12-3/TRBV12-4 | TRBD1
CASSQFGIDYGYTF | many | TRBV3-1 | -
CANDLGSPLHF | many | TRBV12-3/TRBV12-4 | -
CASSRRGDRRNQPQHF | many | TRBV6-2/TRBV6-3 | TRBD1
CASSYRQGNRQPQHF | few | TRBV6-5 | TRBD1
CASSWDSSSGNTIYF | many | TRBV12-3/TRBV12-4 | -